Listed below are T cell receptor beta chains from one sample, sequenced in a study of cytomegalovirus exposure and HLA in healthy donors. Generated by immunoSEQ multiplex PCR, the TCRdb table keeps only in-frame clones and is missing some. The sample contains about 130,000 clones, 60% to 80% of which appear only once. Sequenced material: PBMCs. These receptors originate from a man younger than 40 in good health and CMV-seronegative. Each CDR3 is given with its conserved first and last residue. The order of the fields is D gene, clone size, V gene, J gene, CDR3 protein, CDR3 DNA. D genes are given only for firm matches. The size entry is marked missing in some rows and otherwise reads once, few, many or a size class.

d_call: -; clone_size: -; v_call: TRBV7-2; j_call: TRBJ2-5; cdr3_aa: CASTIGRGAGETQYF; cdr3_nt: TGTGCCAGCACCATAGGTCGGGGGGCAGGAGAGACCCAGTACTTC
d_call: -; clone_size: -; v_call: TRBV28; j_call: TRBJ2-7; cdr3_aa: CASSWRNRGYEQYF; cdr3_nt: TGTGCCAGCAGTTGGAGGAACAGAGGCTACGAGCAGTACTTC
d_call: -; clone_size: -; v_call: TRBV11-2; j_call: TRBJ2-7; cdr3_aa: CASSLMFGTYEQYF; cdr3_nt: TGTGCCAGCAGCTTAATGTTCGGGACCTACGAGCAGTACTTC
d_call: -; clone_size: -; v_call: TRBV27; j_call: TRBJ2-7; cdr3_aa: CASSWAGAISYEQYF; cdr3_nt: TGTGCCAGCAGTTGGGCAGGGGCGATCTCCTACGAGCAGTACTTC
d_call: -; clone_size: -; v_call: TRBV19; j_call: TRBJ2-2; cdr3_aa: CASKGLGDTGELFF; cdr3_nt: TGTGCCAGTAAGGGGCTAGGGGACACCGGGGAGCTGTTTTTT
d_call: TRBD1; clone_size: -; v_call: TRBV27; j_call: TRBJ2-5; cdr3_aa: CASSLQQGIQETQYF; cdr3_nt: TGTGCCAGCAGCTTACAACAGGGGATTCAAGAGACCCAGTACTTC
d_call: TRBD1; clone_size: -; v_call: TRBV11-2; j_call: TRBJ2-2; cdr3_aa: CASSVLGDRVNQNTGELFF; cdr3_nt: TGTGCCAGCAGCGTTCTGGGGGACAGGGTAAATCAGAACACCGGGGAGCTGTTTTTT
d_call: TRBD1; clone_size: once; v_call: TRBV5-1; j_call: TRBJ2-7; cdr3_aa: CASSLWPLTGTGPYEQYF; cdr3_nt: TGCGCCAGCAGCTTGTGGCCCCTTACCGGGACAGGGCCCTACGAGCAGTACTTC
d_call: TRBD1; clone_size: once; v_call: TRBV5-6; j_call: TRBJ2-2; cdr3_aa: CASSETGGSAGELFF; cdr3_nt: TGTGCCAGCAGCGAGACAGGGGGGAGCGCCGGGGAGCTGTTTTTT
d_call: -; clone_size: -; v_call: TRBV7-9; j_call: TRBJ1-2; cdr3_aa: CASSSSQGTLYGYTF; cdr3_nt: TGTGCCAGCAGCAGTAGTCAGGGAACCCTCTATGGCTACACCTTC
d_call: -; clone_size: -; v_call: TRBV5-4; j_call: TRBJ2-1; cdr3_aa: CASSPRGYNEQFF; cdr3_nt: TGTGCCAGCAGCCCCAGGGGATACAATGAGCAGTTCTTC
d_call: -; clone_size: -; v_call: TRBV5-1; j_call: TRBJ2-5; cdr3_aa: CASSPSDSGQETQYF; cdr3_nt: TGCGCCAGCAGCCCATCGGACAGCGGCCAAGAGACCCAGTACTTC
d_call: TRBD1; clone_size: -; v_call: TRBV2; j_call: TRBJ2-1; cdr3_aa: CAGTGTGRDNEQFF; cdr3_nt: TGTGCCGGGACAGGGACAGGGAGGGACAATGAGCAGTTCTTC
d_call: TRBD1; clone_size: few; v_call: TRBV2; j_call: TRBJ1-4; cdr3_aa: CASSGQGEKLFF; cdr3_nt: TGTGCCAGCAGTGGACAGGGAGAAAAACTGTTTTTT
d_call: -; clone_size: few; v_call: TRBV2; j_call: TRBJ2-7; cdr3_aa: CASSEGYSVGYEQYF; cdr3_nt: TGTGCCAGCAGTGAAGGGTACAGTGTAGGATACGAGCAGTACTTC
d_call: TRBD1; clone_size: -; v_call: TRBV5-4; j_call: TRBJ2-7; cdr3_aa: CASSWGGVAGGRNPYEQYF; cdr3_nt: TGTGCCAGCAGCTGGGGTGGTGTTGCAGGGGGCCGTAACCCCTACGAGCAGTACTTC
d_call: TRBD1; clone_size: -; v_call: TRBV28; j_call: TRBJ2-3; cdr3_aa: CASSQRDSSGADTQYF; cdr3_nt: TGTGCCAGCAGCCAGAGGGACAGCTCAGGTGCAGATACGCAGTATTTT